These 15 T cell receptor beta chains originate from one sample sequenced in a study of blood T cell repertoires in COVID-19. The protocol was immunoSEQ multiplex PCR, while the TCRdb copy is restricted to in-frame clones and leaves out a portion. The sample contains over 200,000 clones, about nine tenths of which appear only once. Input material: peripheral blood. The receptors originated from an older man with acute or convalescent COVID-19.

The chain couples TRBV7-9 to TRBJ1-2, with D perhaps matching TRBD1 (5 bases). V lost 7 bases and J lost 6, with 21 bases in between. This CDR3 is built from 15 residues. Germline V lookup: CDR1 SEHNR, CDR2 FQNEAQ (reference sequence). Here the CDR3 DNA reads TGTGCCAGCACCCCTATGGGGCAGCCGACGGATGGCTACACCTTC. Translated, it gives CASTPMGQPTDGYTF.

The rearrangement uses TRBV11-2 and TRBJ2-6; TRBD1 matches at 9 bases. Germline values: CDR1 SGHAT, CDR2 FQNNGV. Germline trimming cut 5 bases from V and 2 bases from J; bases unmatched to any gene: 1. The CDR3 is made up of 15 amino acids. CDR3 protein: CASSRQGAGANVLTF. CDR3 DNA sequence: TGTGCCAGCAGCCGACAGGGGGCTGGGGCCAACGTCCTGACTTTC.

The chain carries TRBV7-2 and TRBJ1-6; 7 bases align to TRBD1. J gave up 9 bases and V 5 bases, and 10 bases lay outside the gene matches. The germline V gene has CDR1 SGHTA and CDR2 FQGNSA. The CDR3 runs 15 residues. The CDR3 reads CASSPSGGWGSPLHF. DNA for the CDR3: TGTGCCAGCAGCCCGTCAGGGGGGTGGGGTTCACCCCTCCACTTT.

The CDR3 spells CASTPSGTGTNEQFF. The CDR3 DNA is TGTGCCAGTACCCCTTCCGGGACAGGGACCAATGAGCAGTTCTTC. The chain uses TRBV19 and TRBJ2-1; 9 nucleotides match TRBD1. The CDR3 runs 15 residues. The ends lost 7 bases at V and 6 bases at J; junction bases unmatched: 10. Germline-derived CDR1 and CDR2 are LNHDA and SQIVND (reference sequence).

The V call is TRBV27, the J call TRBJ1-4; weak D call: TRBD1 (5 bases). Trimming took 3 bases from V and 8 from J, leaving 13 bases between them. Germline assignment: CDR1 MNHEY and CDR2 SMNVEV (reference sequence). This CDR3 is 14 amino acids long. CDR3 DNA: TGTGCCAGCAGTTTGTCGGGGGTAGGAGAAAAACTGTTTTTT. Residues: CASSLSGVGEKLFF.

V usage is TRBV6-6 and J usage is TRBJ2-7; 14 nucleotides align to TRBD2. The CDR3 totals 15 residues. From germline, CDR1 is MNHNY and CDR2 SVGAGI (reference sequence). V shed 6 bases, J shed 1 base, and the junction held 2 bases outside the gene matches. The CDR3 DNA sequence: TGTGCCAGCAGGGGGACTAGCGGGAGATCCTACGAGCAGTACTTC. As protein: CASRGTSGRSYEQYF.

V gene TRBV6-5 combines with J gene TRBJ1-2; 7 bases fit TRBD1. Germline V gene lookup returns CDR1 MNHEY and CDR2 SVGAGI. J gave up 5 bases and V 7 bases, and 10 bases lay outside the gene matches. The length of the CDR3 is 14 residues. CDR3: CASTTDRVLYGYTF. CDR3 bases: TGTGCCAGCACTACCGACAGGGTACTTTATGGCTACACCTTC.

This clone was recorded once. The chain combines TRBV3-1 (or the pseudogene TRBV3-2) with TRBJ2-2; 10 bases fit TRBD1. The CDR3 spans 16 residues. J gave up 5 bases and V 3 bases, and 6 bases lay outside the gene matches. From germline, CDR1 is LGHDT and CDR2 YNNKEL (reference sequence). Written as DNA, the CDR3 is TGTGCCAGCAGCCACATTGGACAGGGGGTGACCGGGGAGCTGTTTTTT. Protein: CASSHIGQGVTGELFF.

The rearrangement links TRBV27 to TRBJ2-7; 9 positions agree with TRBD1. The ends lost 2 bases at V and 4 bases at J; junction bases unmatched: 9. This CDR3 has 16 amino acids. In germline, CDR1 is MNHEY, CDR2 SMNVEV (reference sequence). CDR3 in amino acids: CASSLRPGQGHYEQYF. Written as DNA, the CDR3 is TGTGCCAGCAGTTTAAGACCGGGACAGGGTCATTACGAGCAGTACTTC.

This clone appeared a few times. CDR3 coding DNA: TGTGCCAGCAATAGCAGTAGGACACCTCGATCTGGAAACACCATATATTTT. Translated: CASNSSRTPRSGNTIYF. This rearrangement joins TRBV27 to TRBJ1-3; D is possibly TRBD1 (5 bases). Trimming removed 7 bases at V and 1 base at J, with 20 bases between. CDR1 is MNHEY and CDR2 is SMNVEV in the germline V gene (reference sequence). The CDR3 sequence is 17 residues long.

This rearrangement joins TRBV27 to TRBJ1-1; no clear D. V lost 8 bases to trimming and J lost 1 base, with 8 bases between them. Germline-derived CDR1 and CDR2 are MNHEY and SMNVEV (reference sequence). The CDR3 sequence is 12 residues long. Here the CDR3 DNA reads TGTGCCAGCCGCGATAGGAACACTGAAGCTTTCTTT. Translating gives CASRDRNTEAFF.

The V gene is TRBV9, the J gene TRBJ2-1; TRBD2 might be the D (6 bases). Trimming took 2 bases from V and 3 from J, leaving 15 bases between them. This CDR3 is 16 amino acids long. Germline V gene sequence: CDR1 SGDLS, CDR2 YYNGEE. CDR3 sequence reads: CASSVTGEANYNEQFF. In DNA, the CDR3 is TGTGCCAGCAGCGTTACTGGGGAGGCAAACTACAATGAGCAGTTCTTC.

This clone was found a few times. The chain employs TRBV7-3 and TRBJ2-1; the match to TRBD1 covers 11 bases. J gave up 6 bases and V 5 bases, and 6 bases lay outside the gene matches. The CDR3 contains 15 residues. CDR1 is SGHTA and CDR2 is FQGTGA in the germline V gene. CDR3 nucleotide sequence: TGTGCCAGCAGCACCGGGACAGGGGGGCGCAATGAGCAGTTCTTC. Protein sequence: CASSTGTGGRNEQFF. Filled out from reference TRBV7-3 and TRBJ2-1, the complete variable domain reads GAGVSQTPSNKVTEKGKYVELRCDPISGHTALYWYRQSLGQGPEFLIYFQGTGAADDSGLPNDRFFAVRPEGSVSTLKIQRTERGDSAVYLCASSTGTGGRNEQFFGPGTRLTVL.

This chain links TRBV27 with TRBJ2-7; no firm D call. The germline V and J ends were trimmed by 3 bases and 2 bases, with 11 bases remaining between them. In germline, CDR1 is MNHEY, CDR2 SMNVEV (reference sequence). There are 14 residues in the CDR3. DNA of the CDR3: TGTGCCAGCAGTTTCAGCAAAACTACCTACGAGCAGTACGTC. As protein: CASSFSKTTYEQYV.

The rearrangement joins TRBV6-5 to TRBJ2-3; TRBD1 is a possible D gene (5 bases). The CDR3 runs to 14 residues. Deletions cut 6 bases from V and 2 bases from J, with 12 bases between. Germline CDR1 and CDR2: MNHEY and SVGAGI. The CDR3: CASRLRGFTDTQYF. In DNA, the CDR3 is TGTGCCAGCAGACTAAGGGGCTTCACAGATACGCAGTATTTT.